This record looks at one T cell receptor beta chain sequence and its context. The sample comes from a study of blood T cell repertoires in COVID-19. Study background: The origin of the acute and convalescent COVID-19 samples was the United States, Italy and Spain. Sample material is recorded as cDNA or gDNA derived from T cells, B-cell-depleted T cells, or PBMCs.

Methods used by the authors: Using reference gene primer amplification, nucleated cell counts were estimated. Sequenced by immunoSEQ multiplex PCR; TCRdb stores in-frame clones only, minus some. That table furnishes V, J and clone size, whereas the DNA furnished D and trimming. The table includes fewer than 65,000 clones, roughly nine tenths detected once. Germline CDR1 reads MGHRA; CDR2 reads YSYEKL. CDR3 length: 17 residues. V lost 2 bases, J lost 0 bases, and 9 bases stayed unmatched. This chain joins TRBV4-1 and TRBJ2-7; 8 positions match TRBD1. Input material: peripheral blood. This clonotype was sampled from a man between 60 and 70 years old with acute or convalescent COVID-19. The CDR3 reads CASSQFFRGQVSYEQYF. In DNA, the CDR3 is TGCGCCAGCAGCCAATTTTTCCGGGGACAGGTCTCCTACGAGCAGTACTTC.